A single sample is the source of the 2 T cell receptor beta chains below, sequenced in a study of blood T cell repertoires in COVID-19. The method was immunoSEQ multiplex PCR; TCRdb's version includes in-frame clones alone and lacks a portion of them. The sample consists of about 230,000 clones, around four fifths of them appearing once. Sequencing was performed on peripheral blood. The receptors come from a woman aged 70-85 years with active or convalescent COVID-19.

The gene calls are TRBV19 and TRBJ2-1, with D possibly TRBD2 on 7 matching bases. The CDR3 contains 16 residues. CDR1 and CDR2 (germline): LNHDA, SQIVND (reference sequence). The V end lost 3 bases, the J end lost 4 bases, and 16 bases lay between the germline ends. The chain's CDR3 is CASSIGGGAFYNEQFF. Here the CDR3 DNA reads TGTGCCAGTAGTATCGGAGGGGGGGCTTTTTACAATGAGCAGTTCTTC.

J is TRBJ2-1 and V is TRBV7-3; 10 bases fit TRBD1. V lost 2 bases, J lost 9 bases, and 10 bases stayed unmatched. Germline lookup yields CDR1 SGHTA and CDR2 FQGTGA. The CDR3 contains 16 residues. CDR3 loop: CASSLSRDRGGGEQFF. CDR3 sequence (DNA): TGTGCCAGCAGCTTATCTCGGGACAGGGGAGGAGGTGAGCAGTTCTTC.